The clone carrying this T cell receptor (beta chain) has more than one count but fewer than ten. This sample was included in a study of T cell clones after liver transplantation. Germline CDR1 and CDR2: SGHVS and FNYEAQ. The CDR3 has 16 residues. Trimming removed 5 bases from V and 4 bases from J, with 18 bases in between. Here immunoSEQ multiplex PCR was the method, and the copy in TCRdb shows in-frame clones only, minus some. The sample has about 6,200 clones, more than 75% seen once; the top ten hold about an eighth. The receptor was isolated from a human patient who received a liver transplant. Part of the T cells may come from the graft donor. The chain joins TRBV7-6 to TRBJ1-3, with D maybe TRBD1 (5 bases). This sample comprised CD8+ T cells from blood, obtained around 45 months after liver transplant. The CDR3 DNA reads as TGTGCCAGCAGCCAGAGGTACGGGACGGCGGGAAACACCATATATTTT. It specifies CASSQRYGTAGNTIYF.